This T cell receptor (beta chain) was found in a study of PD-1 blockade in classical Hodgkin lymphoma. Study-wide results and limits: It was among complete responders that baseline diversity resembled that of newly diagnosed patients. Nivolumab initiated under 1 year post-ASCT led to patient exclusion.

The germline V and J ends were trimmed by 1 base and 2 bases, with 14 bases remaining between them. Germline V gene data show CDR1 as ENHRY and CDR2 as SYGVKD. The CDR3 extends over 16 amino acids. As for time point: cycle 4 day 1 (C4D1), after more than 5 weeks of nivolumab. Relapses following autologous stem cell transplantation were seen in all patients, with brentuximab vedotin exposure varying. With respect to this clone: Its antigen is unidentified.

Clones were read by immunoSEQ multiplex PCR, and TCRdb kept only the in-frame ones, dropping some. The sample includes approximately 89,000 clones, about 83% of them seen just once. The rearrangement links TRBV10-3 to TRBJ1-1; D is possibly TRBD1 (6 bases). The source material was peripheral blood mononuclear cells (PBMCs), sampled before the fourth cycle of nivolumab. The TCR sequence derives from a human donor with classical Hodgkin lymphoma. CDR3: CAISEFPGAGNTEAFF. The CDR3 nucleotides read TGTGCCATCAGTGAGTTTCCGGGGGCTGGAAACACTGAAGCTTTCTTT.